The 3 T cell receptor beta chains presented below share a single source sample, sequenced in a study of blood T cell repertoires in COVID-19. Some clones are missing from TCRdb's copy, which holds only in-frame ones; the method was immunoSEQ multiplex PCR. The sample lists 350,000 to 450,000 clones; about 90% were seen once. Sequenced material: PBMCs or T cells enriched from blood (not recorded which). These receptors all come from a man aged 35-49 years in a cohort exposed to, infected with or recovered from COVID-19 (not recorded which).

The V call is TRBV28, the J call TRBJ1-1; TRBD1 might be the D (6 bases). The CDR3 runs 16 residues. Germline CDR1 and CDR2: MDHEN and SYDVKM. Trimming stripped 4 bases from V and 0 bases from J, with 15 bases between. CDR3 nucleotide sequence: TGTGCCAGCAGTTCAGATTCTACAGGGATGAACACTGAAGCTTTCTTT. This sequence encodes CASSSDSTGMNTEAFF.

V and J are TRBV7-9 and TRBJ2-2; 10 bases align to TRBD1. This CDR3 has 15 amino acids. Germline CDR1 and CDR2: SEHNR and FQNEAQ (reference sequence). Trimming removed 4 bases from V and 8 bases from J; junction bases left unmatched: 7. CDR3 sequence (DNA): TGTGCCAGCAGCTCCGGGACAGGGGTTTCGGGGGAGCTGTTTTTT. Its protein is CASSSGTGVSGELFF.

The chain couples TRBV7-9 to TRBJ1-4; possible D gene TRBD1, 6 bases. The V and J ends lost 4 bases and 6 bases respectively, with 15 bases between them. Germline V lookup: CDR1 SEHNR, CDR2 FQNEAQ (reference sequence). The CDR3 totals 15 residues. The CDR3 loop is CASSSRTEPDEKLFF. In nucleotides, the CDR3 is TGTGCCAGCAGCTCCAGGACAGAACCGGATGAAAAACTGTTTTTT.